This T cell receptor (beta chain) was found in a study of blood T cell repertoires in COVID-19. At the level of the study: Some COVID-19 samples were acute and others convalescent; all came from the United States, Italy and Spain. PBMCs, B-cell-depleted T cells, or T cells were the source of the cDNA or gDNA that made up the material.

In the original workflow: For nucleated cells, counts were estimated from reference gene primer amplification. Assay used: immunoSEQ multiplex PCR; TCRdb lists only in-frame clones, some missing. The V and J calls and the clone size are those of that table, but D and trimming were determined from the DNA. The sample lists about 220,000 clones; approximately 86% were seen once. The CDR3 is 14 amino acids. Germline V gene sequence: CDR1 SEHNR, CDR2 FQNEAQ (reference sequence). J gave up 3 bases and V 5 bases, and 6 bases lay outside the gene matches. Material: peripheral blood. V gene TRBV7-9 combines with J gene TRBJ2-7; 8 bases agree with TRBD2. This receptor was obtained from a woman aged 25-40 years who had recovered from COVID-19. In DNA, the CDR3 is TGTGCCAGCAGCCGGGGGGGACTTAGCTACGAGCAGTACTTC. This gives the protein CASSRGGLSYEQYF.